This TCR beta chain originates from a study of cytomegalovirus exposure and HLA in healthy donors. Using immunoSEQ multiplex PCR, the repertoire was profiled, and TCRdb retains in-frame clones only, with some absent. The sample consists of more than 55,000 clones, roughly 90% of them appearing once. Trimming took 0 bases from V and 4 from J; bases not matched to a gene: 4. Germline V gives CDR1 SGDLS, CDR2 YYNGEE. This CDR3 spans 16 amino acids. The rearrangement uses TRBV9 and TRBJ2-5; 12 bases are shared with TRBD1. The sequencing sample was made of PBMCs. This TCR was sampled from a man between 18 and 29 years old in good health and CMV-seronegative. The chain's CDR3 is CASSVAGQGAGETQYF. The CDR3 DNA sequence: TGTGCCAGCAGCGTAGCGGGACAGGGGGCTGGAGAGACCCAGTACTTC.